These 25 T cell receptor beta chains share one sample of origin, sequenced in a study of blood T cell repertoires in COVID-19. Only in-frame clones appear in the TCRdb table, and some are missing; sequencing was by immunoSEQ multiplex PCR. The sample includes roughly 200,000 clones, over 75% of them seen just once. Sequenced: peripheral blood. These receptors came from a man aged 50 to 59 with acute or convalescent COVID-19.

The CDR3 nucleotides are TGTGCCAGCTCACCACCGGCGGGGGGCGGGCATCAGCCCCAGCATTTT. Encoded protein: CASSPPAGGGHQPQHF. The chain employs TRBV18 and TRBJ1-5, with D possibly matching TRBD1 (6 bases). In germline, CDR1 is KGHSH, CDR2 LQKENI. The CDR3 extends over 16 amino acids. Deletions cut 0 bases from V and 5 bases from J, with 14 bases between.

This chain links TRBV2 with TRBJ1-5, with 10 bases that match TRBD1. This CDR3 is 16 amino acids long. The junction had 5 bases not matched to a gene; V was cut back by 6 bases and J by 0 bases. Germline V lookup: CDR1 SNHLY, CDR2 FYNNEI. CDR3 sequence (DNA): TGTGCCAGCAGGGGACAGGGGAGTAATAGCAATCAGCCCCAGCATTTT. It specifies CASRGQGSNSNQPQHF.

The chain employs TRBV27 and TRBJ1-2; 8 bases map to TRBD1. Germline values: CDR1 MNHEY, CDR2 SMNVEV (reference sequence). This CDR3 comprises 19 residues. V lost 5 bases to trimming and J lost 0 bases; unmatched junction nucleotides: 17. The CDR3 DNA follows: TGTGCCAGCAGTGTCACAGGGGGTACTGCTCTACCCTCTAACTATGGCTACACCTTC. As protein: CASSVTGGTALPSNYGYTF.

The chain employs TRBV3-1 (or the pseudogene TRBV3-2) and TRBJ1-5; D gene ambiguous. V dropped 0 bases and J dropped 5 bases, with 11 bases sitting between them. CDR1 is LGHDT and CDR2 is YNNKEL in the germline V gene (reference sequence). The CDR3 totals 15 residues. For the CDR3, the DNA is TGTGCCAGCAGCCAAGACGGTGGGGAGGATCAGCCCCAGCATTTT. This translates into CASSQDGGEDQPQHF.

The chain is built from TRBV13 and TRBJ1-3; D remains ambiguous. The germline gives CDR1 PRHDT, CDR2 FYEKMQ (reference sequence). The CDR3 length is 13 residues. The germline V and J ends were trimmed by 5 bases and 4 bases, with 9 bases remaining between them. Here the CDR3 DNA reads TGTGCCAGCAGCCTTATGGGCGGAAACACCATATATTTT. Protein sequence: CASSLMGGNTIYF.

The chain combines TRBV2 with TRBJ1-4; tentatively, D is TRBD1 (6 bases). This CDR3 has 15 amino acids. V was shortened by 5 bases and J by 8 bases, with 18 bases between the two germline ends. Germline-derived CDR1 and CDR2 are SNHLY and FYNNEI. DNA of the CDR3: TGTGCCAGCAGTCTCAGGGGAGGGGGAAGGGAAAAACTGTTTTTT. It encodes CASSLRGGGREKLFF.

The genes are TRBV5-5 and TRBJ2-3, with TRBD1 as a possible D gene (6 bases). The CDR3 runs 15 residues. Deletions cut 5 bases from V and 4 bases from J, with 17 bases between. Looked up from germline, CDR1 is SGHKS and CDR2 is YYEKEE (reference sequence). CDR3 coding DNA: TGTGCCAGCAGTCTGGCCGGGACATCACCAGATACGCAGTATTTT. It translates to CASSLAGTSPDTQYF.

This chain links TRBV18 with TRBJ2-7; 7 bases match TRBD1. This CDR3 region has 13 residues. Trimming took 3 bases from V and 3 from J; bases not matched to a gene: 2. CDR1 and CDR2 from the germline V gene are KGHSH and LQKENI. The CDR3 reads CASSPNRGYEQYV. The CDR3 nucleotides read TGTGCCAGCTCACCGAACAGGGGCTACGAGCAGTACGTC.

V usage is TRBV11-2 and J usage is TRBJ2-5; D is possibly TRBD2 (6 bases). V was pared by 3 bases and J by 2 bases, with 13 bases between. Germline V CDR1 and CDR2: SGHAT, FQNNGV. This CDR3 contains 15 residues. The CDR3 here is CASSFGGGLQETQYF. The CDR3 coding sequence is TGTGCCAGCAGCTTCGGGGGAGGTCTGCAAGAGACCCAGTACTTC.

The chain combines TRBV9 with TRBJ1-2; 8 nucleotides align to TRBD1. The CDR3 extends over 15 amino acids. Trimming removed 4 bases from V and 3 bases from J; junction bases left unmatched: 8. The germline CDR1 and CDR2 sequences are SGDLS and YYNGEE. CDR3 residues: CASSSGGTGHYGYTF. CDR3 nucleotide sequence: TGTGCCAGCAGCTCAGGGGGGACAGGACACTATGGCTACACCTTC.

V and J are TRBV28 and TRBJ1-5; tentative D call: TRBD1 (6 bases). CDR1 is MDHEN and CDR2 is SYDVKM in the germline V gene. There are 12 residues in the CDR3. V lost 7 bases and J 10 bases, leaving 14 bases between the germline ends. CDR3 region: CASTQGAGPQHF. The CDR3 DNA sequence: TGTGCCAGCACACAGGGTGCAGGTCCCCAGCATTTT.

Here the CDR3 DNA reads TGTGCCAGCAGCTTGGTTCGGCAGGGAAACACCGGGGAGCTGTTTTTT. It is translated as CASSLVRQGNTGELFF. This rearrangement joins TRBV5-4 to TRBJ2-2; possible D gene TRBD1, 5 bases. CDR1 and CDR2 from the germline V gene are SGHNT and YYREEE (reference sequence). V lost 0 bases, J lost 2 bases, and 11 bases lay in between. The length of the CDR3 is 16 residues.

The J gene is TRBJ1-1, the V gene TRBV28; 8 bases fit TRBD1. The trim removed 6 bases at V and 5 bases at J, leaving 11 bases unmatched. The CDR3 loop spans 15 amino acids. Germline CDR1 reads MDHEN; CDR2 reads SYDVKM. The chain's CDR3 is CASSLDRGSYTEAFF. The CDR3 DNA is TGTGCCAGCAGCCTCGACAGGGGATCTTATACTGAAGCTTTCTTT.

The chain uses TRBV19 and TRBJ1-4, with no clear D. V dropped 2 bases and J dropped 7 bases, with 14 bases sitting between them. The CDR3 length is 15 residues. Per germline, CDR1 LNHDA and CDR2 SQIVND (reference sequence). CDR3: CASSIPGSEGEKLFF. The CDR3, as DNA: TGTGCCAGTAGTATACCGGGAAGTGAGGGTGAAAAACTGTTTTTT. Full variable domain (outside the CDR3, taken from reference TRBV19 and TRBJ1-4): DGGITQSPKYLFRKEGQNVTLSCEQNLNHDAMYWYRQDPGQGLRLIYYSQIVNDFQKGDIAEGYSVSREKKESFPLTVTSAQKNPTAFYLCASSIPGSEGEKLFFGSGTQLSVL.

This chain uses TRBV5-1 with TRBJ2-3; TRBD1 aligns across 10 bases. This CDR3 has 15 amino acids. J was trimmed by 2 bases and V by 3 bases; bases with no gene match: 3. Germline assignment: CDR1 SGHRS and CDR2 YFSETQ. CDR3 sequence: CASSWGTGVTDTQYF. In nucleotides, the CDR3 is TGCGCCAGCAGCTGGGGGACAGGGGTCACAGATACGCAGTATTTT.

The chain links TRBV28 to TRBJ2-2; D gene unclear. This CDR3 has 15 residues. Germline CDR1 and CDR2: MDHEN and SYDVKM. The germline V and J ends were trimmed by 1 base and 3 bases, with 9 bases remaining between them. For the CDR3, the DNA is TGTGCCAGCAGTTTATTCGTCACTTACACCGGGGAGCTGTTTTTT. Its protein is CASSLFVTYTGELFF.

The chain uses TRBV27 and TRBJ1-4; a possible D gene is TRBD1 (5 bases). Trimming cost V 6 bases and J 8 bases, with 13 bases left between them. This CDR3 region has 13 residues. The V gene's germline CDR1 is MNHEY and CDR2 SMNVEV (reference sequence). The CDR3, as DNA: TGTGCCAGCAGAAAAACAGGAGTGGAAAAACTGTTTTTT. It specifies CASRKTGVEKLFF.

This chain links TRBV20-1 with TRBJ1-2, with D possibly matching TRBD1 (5 bases). The CDR3 length is 14 residues. Germline V gene data show CDR1 as DFQATT and CDR2 as SNEGSKA (reference sequence). V was shortened by 3 bases and J by 4 bases, with 15 bases between the two germline ends. In DNA form, the CDR3 reads TGCAGTGCTAGTAGGCTGGGGCGGGGCTATGGCTACACCTTC. This encodes CSASRLGRGYGYTF.

CDR3 in amino acids: CASSERWTGPHEKLFF. In DNA, the CDR3 is TGTGCCAGCAGTGAGAGATGGACAGGTCCCCATGAAAAACTGTTTTTT. This rearrangement joins TRBV6-1 to TRBJ1-4, with 7 positions matching TRBD1. This CDR3 has 16 residues. Germline V gene sequence: CDR1 MNHNS, CDR2 SASEGT. Losses at the gene ends were 3 bases for V and 6 bases for J; bases not matched to a gene: 10.

This rearrangement joins TRBV6-6 to TRBJ1-1, with D unclear. V was cut by 6 bases and J by 0 bases, with 11 bases left in between. The germline V gene has CDR1 MNHNY and CDR2 SVGAGI (reference sequence). CDR3 length equals 14 residues. The CDR3 bases are TGTGCCAGCAGGAAACGTGGCCTGAACACTGAAGCTTTCTTT. It translates to CASRKRGLNTEAFF.

J is TRBJ2-7 and V is TRBV7-3; possible D gene TRBD2, 5 bases. V dropped 0 bases and J dropped 4 bases, with 7 bases sitting between them. This CDR3 comprises 13 residues. Germline lookup yields CDR1 SGHTA and CDR2 FQGTGA. The CDR3 DNA sequence: TGTGCCAGCAGCTTAACCCCGGGATACGAGCAGTACTTC. Translated: CASSLTPGYEQYF. Together with reference TRBV7-3 and TRBJ2-7, the CDR3 gives the full variable domain: GAGVSQTPSNKVTEKGKYVELRCDPISGHTALYWYRQSLGQGPEFLIYFQGTGAADDSGLPNDRFFAVRPEGSVSTLKIQRTERGDSAVYLCASSLTPGYEQYFGPGTRLTVT.

The chain couples TRBV4-2 to TRBJ1-2; 7 bases are a match to TRBD1. With 0 bases clipped from V and 4 bases from J, the junction kept 8 bases outside the gene matches. The CDR3 has 16 residues. CDR1 is LGHNA and CDR2 is YNFKEQ in the germline V gene. CDR3 coding DNA: TGTGCCAGCAGCCAAGACCGGGACAGAGCTCTCTATGGCTACACCTTC. Protein: CASSQDRDRALYGYTF.

The V gene is TRBV28, the J gene TRBJ1-2; D gene ambiguous. The CDR3 covers 13 residues. The ends were cut back, 7 bases at V and 4 bases at J, with 13 bases in the middle. Germline V gene sequence: CDR1 MDHEN, CDR2 SYDVKM. CDR3 DNA sequence: TGTGCCAGCATTCCAGGCCTCGGCTATGGCTACACCTTC. Protein: CASIPGLGYGYTF.

The gene calls are TRBV21-1 and TRBJ1-2. TRBV21-1 represents a pseudogene. The CDR3 contains 16 residues. The CDR3 region is CASSKVSPRVCYGYTF. The CDR3, as DNA: TGTGCCAGCAGCAAAGTATCTCCTCGCGTGTGCTATGGCTACACCTTC.

The chain joins TRBV2 to TRBJ1-5; tentatively, D is TRBD1 (6 bases). Germline V gene lookup returns CDR1 SNHLY and CDR2 FYNNEI. This CDR3 contains 16 residues. Trimming removed 6 bases from V and 2 bases from J, with 17 bases in between. CDR3 residues: CASRAMGAGGNQPQHF. CDR3 in DNA: TGTGCCAGCAGAGCCATGGGGGCGGGAGGCAATCAGCCCCAGCATTTT.